The clone carrying this TCR beta chain was observed at least ten times. What it binds is unknown. The data derive from a study of T-cell reconstitution after alpha-beta-depleted transplantation in children. Study conclusions and caveats: Where alpha-beta T cells came from about two months after transplant was reportedly several hundred expanded graft clones. For some patients, TCRbeta diversity was high at day 60 because of recipient T cells and thymic progenitors that survived.

The CDR3 is 19 residues long. Germline V gives CDR1 MRHNA, CDR2 SNTAGT. V dropped 2 bases and J dropped 4; count of bases not matched to a gene: 10. Unique molecular identifiers were used to barcode this TCRbeta library. Using its own MiXCR run on the PCR reads, TCRdb lists one record per CDR3 protein. The sample records more than 120,000 distinct CDR3 sequences, 8.8% being singletons. The chain joins TRBV6-4 to TRBJ2-3, with TRBD2 matching over 15 bases. Sequenced material: PBMCs, mostly from graft donor cells, taken 180 days after TCRalphabeta/CD19-depleted stem cell transplant. The sequence derives from a female patient aged 2 to 10 who had a stem cell transplant for congenital amegakaryocytic thrombocytopenia, so the T cells may come from the graft donor. CDR3 nucleotides: TGTGCCAGCAGTGACGGACTAGCGGGAGGGCCCTTCTCGCCAGATACGCAGTATTTT. It is translated as CASSDGLAGGPFSPDTQYF.